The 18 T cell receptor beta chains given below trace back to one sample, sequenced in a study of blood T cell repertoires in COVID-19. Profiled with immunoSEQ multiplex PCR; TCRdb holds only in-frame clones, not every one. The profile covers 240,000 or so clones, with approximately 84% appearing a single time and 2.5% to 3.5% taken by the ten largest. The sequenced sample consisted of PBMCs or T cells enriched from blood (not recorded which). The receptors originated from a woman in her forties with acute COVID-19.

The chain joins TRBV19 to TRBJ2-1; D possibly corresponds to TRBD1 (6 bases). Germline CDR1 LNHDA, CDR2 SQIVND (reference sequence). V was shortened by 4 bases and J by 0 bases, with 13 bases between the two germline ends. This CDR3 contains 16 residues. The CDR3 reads CASSKQGRSSYNEQFF. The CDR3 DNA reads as TGTGCCAGTAGTAAACAGGGTCGTAGCTCCTACAATGAGCAGTTCTTC.

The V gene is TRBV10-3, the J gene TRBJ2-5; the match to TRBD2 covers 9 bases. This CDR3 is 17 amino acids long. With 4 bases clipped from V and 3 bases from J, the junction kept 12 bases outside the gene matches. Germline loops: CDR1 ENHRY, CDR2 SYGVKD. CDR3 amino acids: CAISAFGLAGHEETQYF. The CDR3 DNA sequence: TGTGCCATCAGTGCCTTCGGGCTAGCGGGGCACGAAGAGACCCAGTACTTC.

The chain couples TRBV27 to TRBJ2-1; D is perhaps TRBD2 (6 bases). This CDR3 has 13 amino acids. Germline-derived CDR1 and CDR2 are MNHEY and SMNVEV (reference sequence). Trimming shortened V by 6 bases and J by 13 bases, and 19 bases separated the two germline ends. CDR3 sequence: CASRNLQRARQFF. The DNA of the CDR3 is TGTGCCAGCAGAAACCTTCAGCGGGCCCGACAGTTCTTC.

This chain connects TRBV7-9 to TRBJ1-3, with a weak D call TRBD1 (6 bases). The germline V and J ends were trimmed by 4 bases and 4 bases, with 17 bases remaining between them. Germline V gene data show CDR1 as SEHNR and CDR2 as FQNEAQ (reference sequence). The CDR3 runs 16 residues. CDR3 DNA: TGTGCCAGCAGCTGGGCACAGGGTCGCTCCGGAAACACCATATATTTT. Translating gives CASSWAQGRSGNTIYF.

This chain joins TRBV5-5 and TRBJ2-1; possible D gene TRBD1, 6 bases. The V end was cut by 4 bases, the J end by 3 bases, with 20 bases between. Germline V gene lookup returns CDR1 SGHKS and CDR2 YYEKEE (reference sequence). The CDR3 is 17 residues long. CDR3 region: CASSLDIRQAVYNEQFF. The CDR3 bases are TGTGCCAGCAGCCTCGATATAAGACAGGCTGTCTACAATGAGCAGTTCTTC.

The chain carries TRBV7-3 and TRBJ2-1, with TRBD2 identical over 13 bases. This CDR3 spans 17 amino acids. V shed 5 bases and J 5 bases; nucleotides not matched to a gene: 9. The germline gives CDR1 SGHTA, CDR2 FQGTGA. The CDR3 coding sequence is TGTGCCAGCAGCCCGGGACTAGCGGGAAGGTCGGACAATGAGCAGTTCTTC. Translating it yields CASSPGLAGRSDNEQFF.

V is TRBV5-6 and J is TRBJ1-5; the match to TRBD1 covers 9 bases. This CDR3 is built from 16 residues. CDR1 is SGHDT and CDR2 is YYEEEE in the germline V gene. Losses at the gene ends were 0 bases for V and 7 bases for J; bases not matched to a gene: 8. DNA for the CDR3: TGTGCCAGCAGCTTGGCCATGGGACAGGGAGGCCAGCCCCAGCATTTT. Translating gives CASSLAMGQGGQPQHF.

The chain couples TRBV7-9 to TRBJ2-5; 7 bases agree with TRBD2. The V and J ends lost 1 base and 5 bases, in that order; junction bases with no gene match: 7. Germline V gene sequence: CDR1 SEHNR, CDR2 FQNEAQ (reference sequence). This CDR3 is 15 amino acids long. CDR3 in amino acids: CASSLGGGSYETQYF. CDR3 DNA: TGTGCCAGCAGCTTAGGCGGCGGGAGTTATGAGACCCAGTACTTC.

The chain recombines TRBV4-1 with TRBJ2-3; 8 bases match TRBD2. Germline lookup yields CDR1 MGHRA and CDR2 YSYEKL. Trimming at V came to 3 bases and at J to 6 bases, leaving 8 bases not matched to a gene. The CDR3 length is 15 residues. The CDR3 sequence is CASSHLAGPRDTQYF. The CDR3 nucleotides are TGCGCCAGCAGCCATTTAGCGGGGCCCCGGGATACGCAGTATTTT.

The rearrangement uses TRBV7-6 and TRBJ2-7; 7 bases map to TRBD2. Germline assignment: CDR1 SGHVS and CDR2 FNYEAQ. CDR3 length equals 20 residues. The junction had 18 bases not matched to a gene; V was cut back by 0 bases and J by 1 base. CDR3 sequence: CASSLAYSGEGRTLSYEQYF. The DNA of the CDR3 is TGTGCCAGCAGCTTAGCGTATTCGGGGGAGGGGAGGACCTTATCCTACGAGCAGTACTTC.

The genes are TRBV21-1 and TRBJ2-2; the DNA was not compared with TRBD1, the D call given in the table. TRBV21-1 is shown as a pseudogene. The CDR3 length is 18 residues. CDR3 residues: CASSKEGQRRSNTGELFF. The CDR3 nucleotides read TGTGCCAGCAGCAAAGAGGGACAGCGGAGGTCGAACACCGGGGAGCTGTTTTTT.

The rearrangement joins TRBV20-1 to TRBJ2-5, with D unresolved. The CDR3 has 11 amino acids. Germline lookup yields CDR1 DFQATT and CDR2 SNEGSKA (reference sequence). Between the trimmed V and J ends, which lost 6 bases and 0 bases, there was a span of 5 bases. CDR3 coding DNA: TGCAGTGCCGAGTACCAAGAGACCCAGTACTTC. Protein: CSAEYQETQYF.

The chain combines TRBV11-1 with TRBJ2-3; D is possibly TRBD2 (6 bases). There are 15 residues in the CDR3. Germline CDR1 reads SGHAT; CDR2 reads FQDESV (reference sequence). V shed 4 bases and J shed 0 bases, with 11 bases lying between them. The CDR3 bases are TGTGCCAGCAGCTCTCCGGGAGCTAGCACAGATACGCAGTATTTT. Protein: CASSSPGASTDTQYF. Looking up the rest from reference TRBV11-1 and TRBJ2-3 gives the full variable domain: EAEVAQSPRYKITEKSQAVAFWCDPISGHATLYWYRQILGQGPELLVQFQDESVVDDSQLPKDRFSAERLKGVDSTLKIQPAELGDSAMYLCASSSPGASTDTQYFGPGTRLTVL.

CDR3 amino acids: CASSFTGNNEQFF. CDR3 DNA sequence: TGCGCCAGCAGCTTTACGGGGAACAATGAGCAGTTCTTC. The chain is built from TRBV5-1 and TRBJ2-1; TRBD2 might be the D (5 bases). Germline CDR1 reads SGHRS; CDR2 reads YFSETQ. This CDR3 contains 13 residues. Trimming cost V 2 bases and J 5 bases, with 8 bases left between them. Complete variable domain (other parts from reference TRBV5-1 and TRBJ2-1): KAGVTQTPRYLIKTRGQQVTLSCSPISGHRSVSWYQQTPGQGLQFLFEYFSETQRNKGNFPGRFSGRQFSNSRSEMNVSTLELGDSALYLCASSFTGNNEQFFGPGTRLTVL.

CDR3 sequence reads: CASSDISGKADTQYF. The CDR3 DNA is TGTGCCAGCAGTGACATTAGCGGGAAGGCAGATACGCAGTATTTT. This chain links TRBV2 with TRBJ2-3, with 8 bases aligning to TRBD2. The CDR3 is made up of 15 amino acids. Germline V gene data show CDR1 as SNHLY and CDR2 as FYNNEI. Trimming at V came to 3 bases and at J to 4 bases, leaving 6 bases not matched to a gene.

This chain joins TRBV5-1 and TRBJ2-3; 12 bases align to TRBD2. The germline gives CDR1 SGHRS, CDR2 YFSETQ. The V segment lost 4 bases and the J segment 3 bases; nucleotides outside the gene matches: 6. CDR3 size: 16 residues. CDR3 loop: CASSPTSGRSTDTQYF. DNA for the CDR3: TGCGCCAGCAGCCCGACTAGCGGGAGAAGTACAGATACGCAGTATTTT.

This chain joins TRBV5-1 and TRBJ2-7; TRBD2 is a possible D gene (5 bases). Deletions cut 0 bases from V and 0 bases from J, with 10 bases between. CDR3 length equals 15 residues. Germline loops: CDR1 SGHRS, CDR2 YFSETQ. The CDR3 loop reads CASSLGPGSSYEQYF. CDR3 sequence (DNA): TGCGCCAGCAGCTTGGGCCCGGGAAGCTCCTACGAGCAGTACTTC.

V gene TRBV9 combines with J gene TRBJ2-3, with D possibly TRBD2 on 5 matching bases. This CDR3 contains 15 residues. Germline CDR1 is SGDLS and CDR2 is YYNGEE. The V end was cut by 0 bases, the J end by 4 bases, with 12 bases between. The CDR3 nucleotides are TGTGCCAGCAGCGTAGGCAGTCTAGCATCAGATACGCAGTATTTT. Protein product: CASSVGSLASDTQYF. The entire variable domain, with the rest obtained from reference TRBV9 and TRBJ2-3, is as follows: DSGVTQTPKHLITATGQRVTLRCSPRSGDLSVYWYQQSLDQGLQFLIQYYNGEERAKGNILERFSAQQFPDLHSELNLSSLELGDSALYFCASSVGSLASDTQYFGPGTRLTVL.